A selection of T cell receptor beta chains follows, all from one sample in a study of blood T cells in healthy people across ages. TCRdb used MiXCR to reprocess the 5' RACE reads, holding one entry per CDR3 protein. The repertoire holds more than 1,400,000 distinct CDR3 sequences, 42% seen once, with under 8% in the top ten. Specimen: blood. Receptor source: a woman aged 18-30 years in good health. The CDR3 runs from the conserved cysteine through the conserved F or W. Each record gives: J gene, clone size, V gene, D gene, CDR3 protein, CDR3 DNA. D genes are given only for firm matches. Clone sizes are given selectively: once, few, many, or a class where the clone is expanded.

TRBJ1-1,few,TRBV4-1,-,CASSQEGRRGTEAFF,TGCGCCAGCAGCCAAGAGGGGAGGCGGGGCACTGAAGCTTTCTTT
TRBJ2-5,-,TRBV29-1,-,CSVENQAQYF,TGCAGCGTTGAAAACCAGGCCCAGTACTTC
TRBJ2-7,-,TRBV15,-,CATSKARFAEQYF,TGTGCCACCAGCAAGGCTAGGTTCGCCGAGCAGTACTTC
TRBJ1-1,-,TRBV9,-,CASSVVYEMNTEAFF,TGTGCCAGCAGCGTAGTCTACGAGATGAACACTGAAGCTTTCTTT
TRBJ1-6,-,TRBV6-6,-,CASSYRATGFSSPLHF,TGTGCCAGCAGTTACAGGGCCACTGGGTTTTCTTCACCCCTCCACTTT
TRBJ1-1,few,TRBV29-1,-,CSPQKNTEAFF,TGCAGCCCACAGAAGAACACTGAAGCTTTCTTT
TRBJ1-4,once,TRBV20-1,-,CSVEKLFF,TGCAGTGTGGAAAAACTGTTTTTT
TRBJ1-1,few,TRBV9,TRBD1,CASSSQGAGGTEAFF,TGTGCCAGCAGCTCACAGGGGGCAGGGGGAACTGAAGCTTTCTTT
TRBJ1-4,few,TRBV25-1,-,CASSIRTATNEKLFF,TGTGCCAGCAGTATTCGGACAGCAACTAATGAAAAACTGTTTTTT
TRBJ2-3,-,TRBV5-1,TRBD1,CASRATGADTQYF,TGCGCCAGCAGGGCTACAGGGGCAGATACGCAGTATTTT
TRBJ2-7,-,TRBV28,-,CASSLPPGTKTYEQYF,TGTGCCAGCAGTCTACCGCCCGGGACAAAGACCTACGAGCAGTACTTC
TRBJ2-7,-,TRBV10-3,-,CAIRLDIGRYEQYF,TGTGCCATCAGACTGGACATTGGGCGGTACGAGCAGTACTTC